This entry features one T cell receptor (beta chain) sequence. Its matching antigen is unknown. These data come from a study of T cell responses to AZD1222 COVID-19 vaccine. Overall study results and limits: When two AZD1222 doses had been given, Spike-specific TCR breadth and depth rose. After the peak T cell response, and only then, were repertoires sampled. Only five or six AZD1222 recipients were seropositive at baseline. The donor cohort was predominantly white British with a female majority, and clonal diversity may have been underestimated.

V lost 0 bases to trimming and J lost 3 bases, with 12 bases between them. The CDR3 is 15 residues long. Germline V lookup: CDR1 MGHRA, CDR2 YSYEKL. Only in-frame clones appear in the TCRdb table, and some are missing; sequencing was by immunoSEQ multiplex PCR. This sample carries 100,000 to 150,000 clones, almost 85% of them seen once, and the ten largest clones take around 7.9%. The TCR sequence derives from an adult who received the MenACWY meningococcal vaccine as a control. The sequenced sample was peripheral blood, obtained 28 days after the second dose of the MenACWY control vaccine. The J gene is TRBJ2-7, the V gene TRBV4-1; D gene unclear. The CDR3 DNA follows: TGCGCCAGCAGCCAAGATCAGTATGTGGGCTACGAGCAGTACGTC. Residues: CASSQDQYVGYEQYV.